There are a few counts of the clone carrying this T cell receptor beta chain. Antigen specificity is unknown. This record comes from a study of T cell repertoires in cytomegalovirus infection. As for the study in general: The public TCR beta signatures pointed to both CMV infection and matching HLA type. Overall study results and limits: CMV carriers with the relevant HLA were identified by cumulative public TCR beta family frequency.

TCRdb called the reads again in MiXCR, with one record for every CDR3 protein. The top ten hold 20% of the sample, which has around 310,000 distinct CDR3 sequences, 29% seen once. V lost 4 bases and J 2 bases, leaving 10 bases between the germline ends. Germline CDR1 and CDR2: SGHTA and FQGNSA. CDR3 length: 14 amino acids. This specimen consisted of cultured PBMCs, obtained from culture after CMV antigen stimulation. The source of this sequence is a human donor in good health (CMV status not recorded). Some clones in this sample may be carry-over from other donors' samples. This chain connects TRBV7-2 to TRBJ2-3; D remains ambiguous. The chain's CDR3 is CASSSLGPTDTQYF. CDR3 DNA: TGTGCCAGCAGCTCGCTGGGCCCCACAGATACGCAGTATTTT. The full variable domain, with the rest looked up from reference TRBV7-2 and TRBJ2-3, is GAGVSQSPSNKVTEKGKDVELRCDPISGHTALYWYRQSLGQGLEFLIYFQGNSAPDKSGLPSDRFSAERTGGSVSTLTIQRTQQEDSAVYLCASSSLGPTDTQYFGPGTRLTVL.